The T cell receptor beta chain under discussion was sequenced for a study of shared clonotypes between healthy human individuals. With regard to this clone: Antigen specificity is unknown.

CDR1 and CDR2 (germline): SEHNR, FQNEAQ (reference sequence). The CDR3 sequence is 12 residues long. Trimming left V 5 bases short and J 7 bases short, with 8 bases between. Study-wide points: It was anticipated that sequencing depth would influence how many clonotypes donors shared. Investigators collected only blood, and repertoires in tissues likely differ. Having only a few donors restricted how much genetic and exposure-history diversity was captured.

Using immunoSEQ multiplex PCR, the repertoire was profiled, and TCRdb retains in-frame clones only, with some absent. The sample carries approximately 500,000 clones, around 74% recorded once. This chain links TRBV7-9 with TRBJ2-2; no clear D gene. The receptor was derived from a woman in her 40s in good health. Some clones in this sample may be carry-over from other donors' samples. The sequencing sample was made of PBMCs. In DNA, the CDR3 is TGTGCCAGCAGCCCCAGCAGCGGGGAGCTGTTTTTT. Protein sequence: CASSPSSGELFF. The whole variable domain, filled in from reference TRBV7-9 and TRBJ2-2, reads DTGVSQNPRHKITKRGQNVTFRCDPISEHNRLYWYRQTLGQGPEFLTYFQNEAQLEKSRLLSDRFSAERPKGSFSTLEIQRTEQGDSAMYLCASSPSSGELFFGEGSRLTVL.